This T cell receptor (beta chain) was profiled in a study of T cell changes during pregnancy in multiple sclerosis. V lost 5 bases to trimming and J lost 1 base, with 6 bases between them. The CDR3 is made up of 13 amino acids. Germline-derived CDR1 and CDR2 are MNHEY and SVGAGI. The protocol was immunoSEQ multiplex PCR, while the TCRdb copy is restricted to in-frame clones and leaves out a portion. This table has under 40,000 clones, 85% to 95% appearing once. The clonotype originates from a female donor with multiple sclerosis, enrolled in a pregnancy study. This chain links TRBV6-5 with TRBJ1-5; tentative D call: TRBD1 (5 bases). Source: CD8+ T cells from peripheral blood mononuclear cells, taken in the third trimester of pregnancy. CDR3 bases: TGTGCCAGCAGTCAGGGAAGCAATCAGCCCCAGCATTTT. This translates into CASSQGSNQPQHF.